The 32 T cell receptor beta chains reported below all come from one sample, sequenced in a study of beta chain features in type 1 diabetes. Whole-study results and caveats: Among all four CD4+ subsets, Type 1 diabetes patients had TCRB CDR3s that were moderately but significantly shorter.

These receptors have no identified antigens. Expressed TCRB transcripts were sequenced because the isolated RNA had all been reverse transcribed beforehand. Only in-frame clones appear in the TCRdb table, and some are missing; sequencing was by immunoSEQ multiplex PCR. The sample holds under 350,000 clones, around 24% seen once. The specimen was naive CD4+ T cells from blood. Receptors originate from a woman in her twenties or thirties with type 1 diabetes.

CDR3 protein: CASRRGTVLPGNTIYF. The CDR3 region has the DNA TGTGCCAGCAGACGCGGGACGGTCTTACCTGGAAACACCATATATTTT. This chain joins TRBV2 and TRBJ1-3; perhaps TRBD1 as D (5 bases). The CDR3 extends over 16 amino acids. V lost 6 bases, J lost 2 bases, and 17 bases lay in between. Germline CDR1 reads SNHLY; CDR2 reads FYNNEI.

DNA of the CDR3: TGTGCCTATAAGATACAGGGGGCGCTTGGCTACACCTTC. It yields the protein CAYKIQGALGYTF. The chain uses TRBV30 and TRBJ1-2, with 9 bases aligning to TRBD1. The ends lost 7 bases at V and 7 bases at J; junction bases unmatched: 10. This CDR3 comprises 13 residues. CDR1 is GTSNPN, CDR2 SVGIG, per germline (reference sequence).

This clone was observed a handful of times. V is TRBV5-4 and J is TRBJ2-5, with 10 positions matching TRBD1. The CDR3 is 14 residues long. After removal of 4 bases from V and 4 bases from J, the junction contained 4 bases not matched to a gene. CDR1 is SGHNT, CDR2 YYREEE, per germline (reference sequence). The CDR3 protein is CASSGTGARETQYF. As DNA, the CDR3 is TGTGCCAGCAGCGGGACAGGGGCACGAGAGACCCAGTACTTC.

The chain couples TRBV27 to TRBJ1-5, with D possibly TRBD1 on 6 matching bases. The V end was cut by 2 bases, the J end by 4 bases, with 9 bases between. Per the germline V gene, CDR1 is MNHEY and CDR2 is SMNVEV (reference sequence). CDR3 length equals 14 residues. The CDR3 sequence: CASSLRGTNQPQHF. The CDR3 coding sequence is TGTGCCAGCAGTTTAAGGGGGACAAATCAGCCCCAGCATTTT.

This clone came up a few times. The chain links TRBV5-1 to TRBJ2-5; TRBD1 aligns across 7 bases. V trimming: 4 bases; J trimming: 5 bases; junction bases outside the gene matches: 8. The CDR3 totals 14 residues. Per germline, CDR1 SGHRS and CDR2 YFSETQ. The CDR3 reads CASSTGQAGETQYF. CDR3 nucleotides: TGCGCCAGCAGCACCGGACAGGCCGGGGAGACCCAGTACTTC.

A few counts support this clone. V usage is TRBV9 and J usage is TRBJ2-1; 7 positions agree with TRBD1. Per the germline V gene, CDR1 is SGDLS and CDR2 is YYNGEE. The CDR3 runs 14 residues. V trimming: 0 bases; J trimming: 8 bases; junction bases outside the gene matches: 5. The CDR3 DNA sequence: TGTGCCAGCAGCGTAGGCCCAGGGGGAGATGAGCAGTTCTTC. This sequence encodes CASSVGPGGDEQFF.

The CDR3: CASSPGLAGGTDTQYF. The CDR3 nucleotides are TGTGCCAGCTCACCGGGACTAGCGGGAGGAACAGATACGCAGTATTTT. The V call is TRBV18, the J call TRBJ2-3; 15 nucleotides align to TRBD2. Per the germline V gene, CDR1 is KGHSH and CDR2 is LQKENI. With V trimmed by 3 bases and J by 3 bases, 1 base remained unmatched. The CDR3 loop spans 16 amino acids.

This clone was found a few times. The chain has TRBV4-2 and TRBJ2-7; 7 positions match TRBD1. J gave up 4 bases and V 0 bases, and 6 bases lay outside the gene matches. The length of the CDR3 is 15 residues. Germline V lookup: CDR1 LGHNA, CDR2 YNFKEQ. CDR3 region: CASSQDHDRVYEQYF. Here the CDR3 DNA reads TGTGCCAGCAGCCAAGATCACGACAGGGTTTACGAGCAGTACTTC.

The CDR3 nucleotides read TGTGCCAGCAGCTTAGCGGGAGCCAACCAAGAGACCCAGTACTTC. Amino acids: CASSLAGANQETQYF. The chain employs TRBV7-2 and TRBJ2-5; D is possibly TRBD2 (5 bases). The CDR3 is 15 residues long. Per germline, CDR1 SGHTA and CDR2 FQGNSA. The V gene lost 0 bases and the J gene lost 0 bases, with 8 bases spanning the gap.

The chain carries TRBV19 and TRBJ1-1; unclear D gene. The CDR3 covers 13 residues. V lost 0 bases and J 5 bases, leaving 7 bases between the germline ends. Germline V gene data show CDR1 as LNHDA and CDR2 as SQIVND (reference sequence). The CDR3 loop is CASSIDSGTEAFF. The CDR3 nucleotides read TGTGCCAGTAGTATAGACTCCGGTACTGAAGCTTTCTTT.

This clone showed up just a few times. CDR3 sequence (DNA): TGTGCCAGCACCACGGGACAGGGCGTCACTGAAGCTTTCTTT. Translation: CASTTGQGVTEAFF. This chain joins TRBV6-6 and TRBJ1-1; 9 nucleotides align to TRBD1. The trim removed 7 bases at V and 4 bases at J, leaving 7 bases unmatched. CDR1 and CDR2 from the germline V gene are MNHNY and SVGAGI (reference sequence). This CDR3 spans 14 amino acids.

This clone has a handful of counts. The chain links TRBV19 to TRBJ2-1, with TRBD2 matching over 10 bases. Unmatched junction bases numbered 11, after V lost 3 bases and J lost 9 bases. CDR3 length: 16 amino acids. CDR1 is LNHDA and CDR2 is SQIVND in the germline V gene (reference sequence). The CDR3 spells CASSMLAGGIGGEQFF. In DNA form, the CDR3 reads TGTGCCAGTAGTATGTTAGCGGGAGGCATCGGTGGTGAGCAGTTCTTC.

CDR3 amino acids: CASSLRRGRKETQYF. The CDR3 bases are TGTGCCAGCAGCTTACGGCGGGGACGGAAAGAGACCCAGTACTTC. V is TRBV7-2 and J is TRBJ2-5; a possible D gene is TRBD2 (6 bases). The CDR3 is made up of 15 amino acids. V lost 2 bases, J lost 3 bases, and 13 bases lay in between. From germline, CDR1 is SGHTA and CDR2 FQGNSA.

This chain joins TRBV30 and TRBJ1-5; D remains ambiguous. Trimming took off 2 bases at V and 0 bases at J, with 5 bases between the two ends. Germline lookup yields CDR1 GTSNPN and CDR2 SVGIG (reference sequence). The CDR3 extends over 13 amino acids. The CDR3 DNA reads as TGTGCCTGGAGTCGAGTTAGCAATCAGCCCCAGCATTTT. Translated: CAWSRVSNQPQHF.

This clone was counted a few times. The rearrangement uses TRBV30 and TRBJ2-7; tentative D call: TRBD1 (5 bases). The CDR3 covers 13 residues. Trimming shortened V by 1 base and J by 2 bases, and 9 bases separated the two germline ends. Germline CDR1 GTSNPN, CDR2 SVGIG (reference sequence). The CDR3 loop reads CAWSEQDPYEQYF. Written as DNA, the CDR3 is TGTGCCTGGAGTGAACAGGACCCCTACGAGCAGTACTTC.

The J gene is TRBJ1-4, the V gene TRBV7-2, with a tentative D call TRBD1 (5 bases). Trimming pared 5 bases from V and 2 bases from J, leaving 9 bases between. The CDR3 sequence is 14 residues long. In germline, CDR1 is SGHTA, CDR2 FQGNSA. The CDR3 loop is CASSPGLTNEKLFF. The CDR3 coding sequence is TGTGCCAGCAGCCCGGGACTCACTAATGAAAAACTGTTTTTT.

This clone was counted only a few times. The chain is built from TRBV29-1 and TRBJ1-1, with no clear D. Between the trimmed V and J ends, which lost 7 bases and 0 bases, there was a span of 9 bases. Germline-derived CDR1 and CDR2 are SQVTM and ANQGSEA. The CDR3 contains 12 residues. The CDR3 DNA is TGCAGCGCGTCGCGGTTGAACACTGAAGCTTTCTTT. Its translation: CSASRLNTEAFF.

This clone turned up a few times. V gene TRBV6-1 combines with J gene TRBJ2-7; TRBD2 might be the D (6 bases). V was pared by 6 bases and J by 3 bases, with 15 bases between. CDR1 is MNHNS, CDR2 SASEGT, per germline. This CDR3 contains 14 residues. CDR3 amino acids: CASRPVWGGYEQYF. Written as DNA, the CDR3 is TGTGCCAGCAGGCCTGTGTGGGGAGGCTACGAGCAGTACTTC.

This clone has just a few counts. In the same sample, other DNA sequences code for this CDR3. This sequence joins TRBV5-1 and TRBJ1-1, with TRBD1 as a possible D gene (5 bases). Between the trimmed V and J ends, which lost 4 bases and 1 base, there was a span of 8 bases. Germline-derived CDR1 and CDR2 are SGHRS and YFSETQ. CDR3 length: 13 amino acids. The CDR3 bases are TGCGCCAGCAGCCCAACAGGGAACACTGAAGCTTTCTTT. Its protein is CASSPTGNTEAFF. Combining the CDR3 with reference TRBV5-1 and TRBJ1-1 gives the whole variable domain KAGVTQTPRYLIKTRGQQVTLSCSPISGHRSVSWYQQTPGQGLQFLFEYFSETQRNKGNFPGRFSGRQFSNSRSEMNVSTLELGDSALYLCASSPTGNTEAFFGQGTRLTVV.

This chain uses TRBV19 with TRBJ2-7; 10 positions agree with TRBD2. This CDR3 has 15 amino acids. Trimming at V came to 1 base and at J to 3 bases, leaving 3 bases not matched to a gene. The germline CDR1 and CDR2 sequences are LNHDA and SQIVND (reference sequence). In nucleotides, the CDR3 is TGTGCCAGTAGTATAGGAGCGGGAGGGGTCTACGAGCAGTACTTC. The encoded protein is CASSIGAGGVYEQYF. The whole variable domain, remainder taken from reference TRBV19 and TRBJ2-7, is DGGITQSPKYLFRKEGQNVTLSCEQNLNHDAMYWYRQDPGQGLRLIYYSQIVNDFQKGDIAEGYSVSREKKESFPLTVTSAQKNPTAFYLCASSIGAGGVYEQYFGPGTRLTVT.

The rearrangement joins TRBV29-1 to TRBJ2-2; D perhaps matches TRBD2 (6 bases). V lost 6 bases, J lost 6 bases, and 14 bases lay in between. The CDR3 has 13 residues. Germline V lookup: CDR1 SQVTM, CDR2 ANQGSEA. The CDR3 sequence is CSVAGDLSGELFF. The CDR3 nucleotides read TGCAGCGTCGCCGGGGACTTGTCCGGGGAGCTGTTTTTT.

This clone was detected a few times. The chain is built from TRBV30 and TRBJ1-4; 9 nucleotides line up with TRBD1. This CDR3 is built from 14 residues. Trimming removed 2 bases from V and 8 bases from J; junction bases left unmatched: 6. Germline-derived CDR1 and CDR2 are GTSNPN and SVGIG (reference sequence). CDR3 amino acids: CAWSTGTGREKLFF. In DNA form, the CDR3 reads TGTGCCTGGAGTACCGGGACAGGGAGAGAAAAACTGTTTTTT.

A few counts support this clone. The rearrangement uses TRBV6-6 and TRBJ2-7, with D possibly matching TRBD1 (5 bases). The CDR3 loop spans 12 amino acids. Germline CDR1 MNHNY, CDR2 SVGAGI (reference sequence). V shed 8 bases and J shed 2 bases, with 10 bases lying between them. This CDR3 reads CASRQSTYEQYF. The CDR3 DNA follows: TGTGCCAGCCGACAGTCCACCTACGAGCAGTACTTC.

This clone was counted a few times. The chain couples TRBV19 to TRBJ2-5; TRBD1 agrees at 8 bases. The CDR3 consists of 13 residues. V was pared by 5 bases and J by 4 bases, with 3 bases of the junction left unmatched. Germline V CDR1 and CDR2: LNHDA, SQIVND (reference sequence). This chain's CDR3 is CASSSGTGETQYF. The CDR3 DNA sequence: TGTGCCAGTAGTTCCGGGACAGGAGAGACCCAGTACTTC.

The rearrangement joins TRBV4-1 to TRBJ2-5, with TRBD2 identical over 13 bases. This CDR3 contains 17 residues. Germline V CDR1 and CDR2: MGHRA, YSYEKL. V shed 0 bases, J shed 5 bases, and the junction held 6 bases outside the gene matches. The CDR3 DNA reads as TGCGCCAGCAGCCAAGAAATCGGGACTAGCGGGACGGAGACCCAGTACTTC. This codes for CASSQEIGTSGTETQYF.

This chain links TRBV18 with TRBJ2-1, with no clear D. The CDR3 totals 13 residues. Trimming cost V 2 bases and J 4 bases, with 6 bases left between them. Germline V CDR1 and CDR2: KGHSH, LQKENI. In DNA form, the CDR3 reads TGTGCCAGCTCACCATCTTTATACAATGAGCAGTTCTTC. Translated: CASSPSLYNEQFF.

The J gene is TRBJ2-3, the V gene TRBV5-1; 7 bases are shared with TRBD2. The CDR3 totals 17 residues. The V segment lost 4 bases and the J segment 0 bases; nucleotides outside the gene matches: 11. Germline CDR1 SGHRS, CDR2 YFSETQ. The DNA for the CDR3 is TGCGCCAGCAGCCTGGACCTGGCGGGAGTGAGCACAGATACGCAGTATTTT. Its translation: CASSLDLAGVSTDTQYF.

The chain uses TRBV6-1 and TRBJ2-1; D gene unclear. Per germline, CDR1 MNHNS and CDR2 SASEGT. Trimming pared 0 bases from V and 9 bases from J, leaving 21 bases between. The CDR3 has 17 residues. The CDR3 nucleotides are TGTGCCAGCAGTGAAGCGCTTGAGCTGAGGTTGCAGCCTGAGCAGTTCTTC. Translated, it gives CASSEALELRLQPEQFF.

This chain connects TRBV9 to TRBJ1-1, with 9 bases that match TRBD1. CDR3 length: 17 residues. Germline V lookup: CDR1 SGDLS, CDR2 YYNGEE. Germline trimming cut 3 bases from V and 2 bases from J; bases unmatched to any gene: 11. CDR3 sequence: CASSAGGTGHQNTEAFF. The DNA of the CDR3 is TGTGCCAGCAGCGCGGGCGGGACAGGGCATCAAAACACTGAAGCTTTCTTT.

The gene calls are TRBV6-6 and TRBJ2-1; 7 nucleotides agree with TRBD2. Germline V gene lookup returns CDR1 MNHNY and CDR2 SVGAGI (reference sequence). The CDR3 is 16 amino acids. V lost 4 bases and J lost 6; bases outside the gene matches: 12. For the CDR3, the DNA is TGTGCCAGCAGTTTCCCCGGCAGGGAGGGATCCAATGAGCAGTTCTTC. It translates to CASSFPGREGSNEQFF.

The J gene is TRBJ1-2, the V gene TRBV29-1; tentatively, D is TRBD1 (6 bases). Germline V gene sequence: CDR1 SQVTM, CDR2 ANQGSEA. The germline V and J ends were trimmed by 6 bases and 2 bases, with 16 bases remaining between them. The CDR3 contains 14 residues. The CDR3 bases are TGCAGCGTGACCTCAGGGGACCCCAACTATGGCTACACCTTC. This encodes CSVTSGDPNYGYTF.

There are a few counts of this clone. The CDR3 coding sequence is TGTGCCAGCAGCCGGACTGAACCGAATGGCTACACCTTC. Translated: CASSRTEPNGYTF. This chain uses TRBV7-2 with TRBJ1-2; D uncertain. The V gene's germline CDR1 is SGHTA and CDR2 FQGNSA. The V gene lost 5 bases and the J gene lost 6 bases, with 13 bases spanning the gap. CDR3 length: 13 amino acids.